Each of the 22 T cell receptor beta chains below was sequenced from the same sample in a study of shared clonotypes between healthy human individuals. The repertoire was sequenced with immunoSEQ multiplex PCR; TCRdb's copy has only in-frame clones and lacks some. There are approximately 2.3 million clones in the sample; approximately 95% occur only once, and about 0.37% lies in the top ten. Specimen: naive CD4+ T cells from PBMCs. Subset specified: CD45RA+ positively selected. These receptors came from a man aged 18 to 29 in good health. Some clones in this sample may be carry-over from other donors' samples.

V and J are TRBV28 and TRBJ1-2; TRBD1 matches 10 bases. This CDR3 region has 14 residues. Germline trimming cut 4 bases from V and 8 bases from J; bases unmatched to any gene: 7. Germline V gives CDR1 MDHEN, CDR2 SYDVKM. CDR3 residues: CASSSGQGVVGYTF. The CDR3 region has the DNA TGTGCCAGCAGTTCAGGACAGGGGGTAGTAGGCTACACCTTC.

The CDR3, as DNA: TGTGCCAGCAGCGGGGGTGGAGGGCAAGTAGAAAAACTGTTTTTT. It yields the protein CASSGGGGQVEKLFF. The rearrangement links TRBV2 to TRBJ1-4, with D perhaps TRBD1 (5 bases). The CDR3 is made up of 15 amino acids. The V end was cut by 6 bases, the J end by 8 bases, with 19 bases between. From germline, CDR1 is SNHLY and CDR2 FYNNEI.

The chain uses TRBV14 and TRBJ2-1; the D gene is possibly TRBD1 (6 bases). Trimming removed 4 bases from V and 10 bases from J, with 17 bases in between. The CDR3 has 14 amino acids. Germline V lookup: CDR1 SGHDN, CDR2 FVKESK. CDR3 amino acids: CASSRQDHKYEQFF. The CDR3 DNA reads TGTGCCAGCAGCCGACAGGACCACAAATACGAGCAGTTCTTC.

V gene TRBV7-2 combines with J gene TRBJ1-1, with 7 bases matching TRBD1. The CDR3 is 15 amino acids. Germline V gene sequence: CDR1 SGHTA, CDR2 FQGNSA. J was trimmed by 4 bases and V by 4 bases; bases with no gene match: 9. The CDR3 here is CASSSEAGGVTEAFF. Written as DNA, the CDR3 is TGTGCCAGCAGCTCTGAAGCAGGGGGGGTCACTGAAGCTTTCTTT.

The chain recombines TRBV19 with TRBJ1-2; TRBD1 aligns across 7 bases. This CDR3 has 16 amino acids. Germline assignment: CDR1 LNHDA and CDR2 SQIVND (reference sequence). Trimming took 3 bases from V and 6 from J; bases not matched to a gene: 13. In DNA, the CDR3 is TGTGCCAGTAGTATCAGGGGACAGATGGCCCCAGATGGCTACACCTTC. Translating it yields CASSIRGQMAPDGYTF.

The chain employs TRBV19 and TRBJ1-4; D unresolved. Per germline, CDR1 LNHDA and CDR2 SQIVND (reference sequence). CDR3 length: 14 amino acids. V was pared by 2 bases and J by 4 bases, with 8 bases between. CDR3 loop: CASSIRTDNEKLFF. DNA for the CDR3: TGTGCCAGTAGTATACGAACGGATAATGAAAAACTGTTTTTT.

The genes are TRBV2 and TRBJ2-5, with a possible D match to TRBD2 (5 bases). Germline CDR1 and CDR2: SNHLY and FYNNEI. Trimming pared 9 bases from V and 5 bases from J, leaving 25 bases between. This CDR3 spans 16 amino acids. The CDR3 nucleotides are TGTGCCAGAACTGTTTCTCGGACGGGGATAGGGGAGACCCAGTACTTC. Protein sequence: CARTVSRTGIGETQYF.

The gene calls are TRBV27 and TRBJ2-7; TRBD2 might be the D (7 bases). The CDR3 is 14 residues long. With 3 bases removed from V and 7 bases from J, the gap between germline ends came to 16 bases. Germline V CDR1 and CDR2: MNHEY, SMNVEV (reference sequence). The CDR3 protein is CASSFEGGTGEQYF. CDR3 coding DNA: TGTGCCAGCAGTTTCGAGGGGGGGACGGGAGAGCAGTACTTC.

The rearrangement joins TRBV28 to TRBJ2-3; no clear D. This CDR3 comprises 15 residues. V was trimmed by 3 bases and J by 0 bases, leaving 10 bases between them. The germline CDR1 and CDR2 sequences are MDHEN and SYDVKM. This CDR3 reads CASSLADFSTDTQYF. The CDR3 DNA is TGTGCCAGCAGTTTGGCCGACTTTAGCACAGATACGCAGTATTTT.

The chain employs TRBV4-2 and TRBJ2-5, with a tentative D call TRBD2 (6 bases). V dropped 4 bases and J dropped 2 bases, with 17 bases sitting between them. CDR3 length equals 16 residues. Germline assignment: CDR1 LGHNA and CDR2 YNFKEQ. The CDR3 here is CASSPSGGPRQETQYF. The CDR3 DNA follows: TGTGCCAGCAGCCCCTCTGGAGGGCCGAGGCAAGAGACCCAGTACTTC.

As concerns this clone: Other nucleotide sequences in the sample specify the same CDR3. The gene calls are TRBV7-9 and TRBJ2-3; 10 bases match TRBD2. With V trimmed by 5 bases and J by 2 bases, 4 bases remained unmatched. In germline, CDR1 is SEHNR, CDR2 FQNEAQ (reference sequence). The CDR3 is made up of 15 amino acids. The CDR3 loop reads CASSPGLADTDTQYF. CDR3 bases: TGTGCCAGCAGCCCAGGACTAGCGGACACAGATACGCAGTATTTT. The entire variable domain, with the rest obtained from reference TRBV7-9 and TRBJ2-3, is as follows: DTGVSQNPRHKITKRGQNVTFRCDPISEHNRLYWYRQTLGQGPEFLTYFQNEAQLEKSRLLSDRFSAERPKGSFSTLEIQRTEQGDSAMYLCASSPGLADTDTQYFGPGTRLTVL.

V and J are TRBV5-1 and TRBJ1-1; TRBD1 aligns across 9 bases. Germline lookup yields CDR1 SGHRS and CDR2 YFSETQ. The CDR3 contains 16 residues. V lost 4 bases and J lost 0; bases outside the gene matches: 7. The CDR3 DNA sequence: TGCGCCAGCAGCCTGGGACAGGGAGGGGTGAACACTGAAGCTTTCTTT. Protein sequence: CASSLGQGGVNTEAFF.

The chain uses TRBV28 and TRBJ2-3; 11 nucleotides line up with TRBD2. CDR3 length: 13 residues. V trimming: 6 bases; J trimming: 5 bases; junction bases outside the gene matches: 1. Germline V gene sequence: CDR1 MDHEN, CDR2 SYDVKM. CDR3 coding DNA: TGTGCCAGCAGGGGGACTAGCGGAGATACGCAGTATTTT. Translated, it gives CASRGTSGDTQYF.

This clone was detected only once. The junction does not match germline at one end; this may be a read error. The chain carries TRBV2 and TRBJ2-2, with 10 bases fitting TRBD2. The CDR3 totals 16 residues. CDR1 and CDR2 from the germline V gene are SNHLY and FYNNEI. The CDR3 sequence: CASSEAGGPVTGELFF. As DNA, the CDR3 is TGTGCCAGCAGCGAAGCGGGAGGGCCGGTAACCGGGGAGCTGTTTTTT. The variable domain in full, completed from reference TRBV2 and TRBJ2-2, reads EPEVTQTPSHQVTQMGQEVILRCVPISNHLYFYWYRQILGQKVEFLVSFYNNEISEKSEIFDDQFSVERPDGSNFTLKIRSTKLEDSAMYFCASSEAGGPVTGELFFGEGSRLTVL.

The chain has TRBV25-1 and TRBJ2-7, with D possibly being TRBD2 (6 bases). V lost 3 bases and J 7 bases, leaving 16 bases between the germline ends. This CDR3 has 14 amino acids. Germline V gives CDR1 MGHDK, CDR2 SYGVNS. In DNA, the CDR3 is TGTGCCAGCAGTGACCCGGGACTCCGAGAGGAGCAGTACTTC. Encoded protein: CASSDPGLREEQYF.

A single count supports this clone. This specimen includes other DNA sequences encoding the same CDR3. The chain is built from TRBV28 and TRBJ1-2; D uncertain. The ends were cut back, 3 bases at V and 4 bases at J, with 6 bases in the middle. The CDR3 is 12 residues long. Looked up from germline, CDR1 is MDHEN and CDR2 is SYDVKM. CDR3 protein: CASSLASYGYTF. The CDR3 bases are TGTGCCAGCAGTTTGGCGTCCTATGGCTACACCTTC.

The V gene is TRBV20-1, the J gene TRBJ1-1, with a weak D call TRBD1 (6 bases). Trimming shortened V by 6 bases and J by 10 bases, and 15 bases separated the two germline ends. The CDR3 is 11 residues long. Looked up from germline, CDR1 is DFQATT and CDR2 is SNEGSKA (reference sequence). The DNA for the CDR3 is TGCAGTGCCGGATTGGGGGGCGCAGCTTTCTTT. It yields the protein CSAGLGGAAFF.

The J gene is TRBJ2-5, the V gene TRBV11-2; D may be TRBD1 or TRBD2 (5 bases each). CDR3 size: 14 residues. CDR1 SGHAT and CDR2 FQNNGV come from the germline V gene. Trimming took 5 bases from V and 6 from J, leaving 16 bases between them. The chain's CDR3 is CASSPGTPPKTQYF. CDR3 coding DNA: TGTGCCAGCAGCCCCGGGACGCCGCCGAAGACCCAGTACTTC.

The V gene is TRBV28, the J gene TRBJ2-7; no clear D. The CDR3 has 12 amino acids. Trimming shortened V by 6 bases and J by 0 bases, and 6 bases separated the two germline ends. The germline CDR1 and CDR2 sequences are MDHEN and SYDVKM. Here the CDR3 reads CASSDTSYEQYF. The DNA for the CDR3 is TGTGCCAGCAGCGACACCTCCTACGAGCAGTACTTC.

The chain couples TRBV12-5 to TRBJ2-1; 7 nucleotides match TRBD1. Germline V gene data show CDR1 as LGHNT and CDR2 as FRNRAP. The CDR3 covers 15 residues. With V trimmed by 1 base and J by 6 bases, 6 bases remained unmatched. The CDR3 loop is CASGLGLGTVNEQFF. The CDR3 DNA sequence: TGTGCTAGTGGTTTGGGTCTGGGGACAGTCAATGAGCAGTTCTTC.

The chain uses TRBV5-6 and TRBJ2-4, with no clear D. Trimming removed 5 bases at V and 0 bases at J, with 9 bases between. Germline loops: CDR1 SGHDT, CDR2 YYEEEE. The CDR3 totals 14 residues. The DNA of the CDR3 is TGTGCCAGCAGTAACGAGATAGCCAAAAACATTCAGTACTTC. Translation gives CASSNEIAKNIQYF. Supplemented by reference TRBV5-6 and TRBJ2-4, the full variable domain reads DAGVTQSPTHLIKTRGQQVTLRCSPKSGHDTVSWYQQALGQGPQFIFQYYEEEERQRGNFPDRFSGHQFPNYSSELNVNALLLGDSALYLCASSNEIAKNIQYFGAGTRLSVL.

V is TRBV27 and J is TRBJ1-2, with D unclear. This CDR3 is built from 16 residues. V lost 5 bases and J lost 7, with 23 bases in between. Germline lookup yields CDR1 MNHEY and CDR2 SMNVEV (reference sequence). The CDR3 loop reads CASSPYPIPWAPGYTF. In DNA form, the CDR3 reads TGTGCCAGCAGTCCCTACCCAATCCCCTGGGCCCCTGGCTACACCTTC.